Below are 25 T cell receptor beta chains sequenced from a single sample in a study of response to subunit inactivated influenza vaccine. TCRdb reanalysed the RT-PCR reads using MiXCR and keeps one entry per CDR3 protein. The sample comprises 400,000 to 650,000 distinct CDR3 sequences, roughly 7.9% of which are singletons, and over 10% rests with the top ten. Sequenced here: PBMCs from blood, sampled 23 months after vaccination. The receptors come from a man aged 50 to 69 who received an inactivated influenza vaccine.

The rearrangement uses TRBV20-1 and TRBJ1-1; D ambiguous. V lost 8 bases to trimming and J lost 2 bases, with 15 bases between them. The germline V gene encodes CDR1 DFQATT and CDR2 SNEGSKA (reference sequence). This CDR3 comprises 13 residues. The CDR3 reads CSRTAAVNTEAFF. DNA of the CDR3: TGCAGTCGAACGGCAGCGGTAAACACTGAAGCTTTCTTT.

A few counts support this clonotype. The rearrangement links TRBV4-3 to TRBJ2-7; D may be TRBD1 (5 bases). The V gene's germline CDR1 is LGHNA and CDR2 YSLEER. Between the trimmed V and J ends, which lost 1 base and 0 bases, there was a span of 13 bases. The CDR3 contains 16 residues. In nucleotides, the CDR3 is TGCGCCAGCAGCCAAGGGCTGACAGCGAGCTCCTACGAGCAGTACTTC. As protein: CASSQGLTASSYEQYF.

This clonotype has a count of ten or more. This chain joins TRBV2 and TRBJ2-1; D gene unclear. The length of the CDR3 is 15 residues. V was pared by 10 bases and J by 0 bases, with 16 bases between. Germline-derived CDR1 and CDR2 are SNHLY and FYNNEI. The CDR3 here is CATFMKGGSYNEQFF. The CDR3 DNA sequence: TGTGCCACCTTCATGAAGGGTGGCTCCTACAATGAGCAGTTCTTC.

CDR3 DNA sequence: TGCGCCAGCAGCGAAGGGTGGAGCGAGCAGTACTTC. This sequence encodes CASSEGWSEQYF. This chain connects TRBV10-1 to TRBJ2-7; D is unresolved. Germline lookup yields CDR1 WNHNN and CDR2 SYGVQD (reference sequence). The CDR3 spans 12 residues. V was pared by 6 bases and J by 6 bases, with 12 bases between.

The V and J genes are TRBV20-1 and TRBJ2-1, with TRBD2 matching 9 bases. Unmatched junction bases numbered 13, after V lost 0 bases and J lost 7 bases. The germline gives CDR1 DFQATT, CDR2 SNEGSKA (reference sequence). This CDR3 spans 17 amino acids. Here the CDR3 DNA reads TGCAGTGCTAGAGATGGGGCTAGCGGGGATTTGTATAATGAGCAGTTCTTC. Residues: CSARDGASGDLYNEQFF.

This clonotype was observed many times. The V gene is TRBV4-3, the J gene TRBJ1-4; 8 bases are shared with TRBD1. V dropped 2 bases and J dropped 8; count of bases not matched to a gene: 7. CDR3 length equals 15 residues. The germline CDR1 and CDR2 sequences are LGHNA and YSLEER. In nucleotides, the CDR3 is TGCGCCAGCAGCCAACAGACAGGGGAGGGGGAAAAACTGTTTTTT. Its translation is CASSQQTGEGEKLFF.

The chain employs TRBV14 and TRBJ1-1; 7 bases fit TRBD1. The CDR3 has 17 amino acids. The germline V gene has CDR1 SGHDN and CDR2 FVKESK. Unmatched junction bases numbered 11, after V lost 4 bases and J lost 0 bases. The CDR3: CASSLVGNRGMNTEAFF. CDR3 coding DNA: TGTGCCAGCAGCCTCGTTGGAAACAGGGGAATGAACACTGAAGCTTTCTTT.

This clonotype occurred many times. The rearrangement links TRBV6-2 or TRBV6-3 to TRBJ1-1; D remains ambiguous. V dropped 8 bases and J dropped 11 bases, with 15 bases sitting between them. Germline assignment: CDR1 MNHEY and CDR2 SVGEGT. This CDR3 region has 11 residues. The CDR3 DNA reads TGTGCCAGCTCTAGGTATTGGGCGGCTTTCTTT. The encoded protein is CASSRYWAAFF.

The chain has TRBV20-1 and TRBJ2-3; tentatively, D is TRBD2 (6 bases). The CDR3 runs 14 residues. CDR1 is DFQATT and CDR2 is SNEGSKA in the germline V gene (reference sequence). V lost 6 bases, J lost 2 bases, and 15 bases lay in between. Here the CDR3 reads CSASLAITTDTQYF. CDR3 DNA sequence: TGCAGTGCAAGTCTAGCGATTACCACAGATACGCAGTATTTT.

This chain links TRBV5-4 with TRBJ1-2; TRBD1 might be the D (5 bases). CDR3 length equals 14 residues. CDR1 is SGHNT and CDR2 is YYREEE in the germline V gene (reference sequence). Trimming left V 2 bases short and J 5 bases short, with 13 bases between. The CDR3 is CASSLRGEDYGYTF. CDR3 nucleotide sequence: TGTGCCAGCAGCTTAAGGGGTGAGGATTATGGCTACACCTTC.

A few counts support this clonotype. This chain uses TRBV4-2 with TRBJ1-2; TRBD1 is a possible D gene (5 bases). Trimming removed 0 bases from V and 4 bases from J, with 15 bases in between. From germline, CDR1 is LGHNA and CDR2 YNFKEQ. The CDR3 spans 16 residues. The CDR3 DNA sequence: TGTGCCAGCAGCCAAGATTCAAGGACAAAACCCTATGGCTACACCTTC. Amino acids: CASSQDSRTKPYGYTF.

This chain uses TRBV5-6 with TRBJ1-2, with a possible D match to TRBD1 (5 bases). The CDR3 has 15 amino acids. The germline gives CDR1 SGHDT, CDR2 YYEEEE. Deletions cut 4 bases from V and 4 bases from J, with 17 bases between. In DNA form, the CDR3 reads TGTGCCAGCAGCCTACGAACCTCCGGGGGCTATGGCTACACCTTC. Protein: CASSLRTSGGYGYTF.

The chain combines TRBV6-1 with TRBJ1-5, with 12 bases fitting TRBD1. Germline values: CDR1 MNHNS, CDR2 SASEGT. The CDR3 is made up of 17 amino acids. The V gene end was trimmed by 6 bases and the J gene end by 5 bases; junction bases not matched to a gene: 11. CDR3 DNA sequence: TGTGCCAGCAGACCCTTCCGGGACAGGGGGCATGATCAGCCCCAGCATTTT. Translating gives CASRPFRDRGHDQPQHF.

This clonotype was recorded many times. The chain links TRBV5-6 to TRBJ2-1; D possibly corresponds to TRBD2 (5 bases). This CDR3 has 15 residues. From germline, CDR1 is SGHDT and CDR2 YYEEEE. Deletions cut 4 bases from V and 6 bases from J, with 17 bases between. Here the CDR3 DNA reads TGTGCCAGCAGCGCGGACTTAGACTGGACCAATGAGCAGTTCTTC. Translation gives CASSADLDWTNEQFF.

This clonotype has a handful of counts. The V call is TRBV6-1, the J call TRBJ1-1; D is unresolved. In germline, CDR1 is MNHNS, CDR2 SASEGT. The CDR3 runs to 15 residues. V lost 3 bases to trimming and J lost 1 base, with 12 bases between them. The chain's CDR3 is CASSDIHRGNTEAFF. The CDR3 nucleotides read TGTGCCAGCAGTGACATCCACAGAGGGAACACTGAAGCTTTCTTT.

This clonotype was observed a handful of times. The CDR3 here is CASRAGGAIYNEQFF. The CDR3 bases are TGTGCCAGCCGGGCAGGGGGGGCGATTTACAATGAGCAGTTCTTC. The genes are TRBV3-1 and TRBJ2-1; the D call may be TRBD1 or TRBD2 (7 bases each). Germline V gene lookup returns CDR1 LGHDT and CDR2 YNNKEL (reference sequence). The CDR3 sequence is 15 residues long. The V end was cut by 8 bases, the J end by 4 bases, with 18 bases between.

This clonotype came up many times. The J gene is TRBJ2-2, the V gene TRBV15; 12 nucleotides line up with TRBD2. V lost 1 base, J lost 5 bases, and 8 bases stayed unmatched. The germline gives CDR1 LNHNV, CDR2 YYDKDF (reference sequence). This CDR3 has 18 residues. The CDR3 loop is CATSRGKLAGGFTGELFF. The CDR3 coding sequence is TGTGCCACCAGCAGAGGAAAACTAGCGGGAGGTTTTACCGGGGAGCTGTTTTTT.

This clonotype was seen repeatedly, ten times or more. The chain uses TRBV12-3 or TRBV12-4 and TRBJ2-3; D unresolved. This CDR3 has 15 residues. V was trimmed by 4 bases and J by 0 bases, leaving 11 bases between them. The CDR3 DNA is TGTGCCAGCAGTTCCTGGACGGCTAGCACAGATACGCAGTATTTT. Amino acids: CASSSWTASTDTQYF.

Comment on this clonotype: It may be a read error: a sequence one base away is much more abundant. The chain couples TRBV4-2 to TRBJ2-3, with 8 bases fitting TRBD2. CDR1 and CDR2 from the germline V gene are LGHNA and YNFKEQ. The CDR3 length is 16 residues. J gave up 9 bases and V 1 base, and 12 bases lay outside the gene matches. The CDR3 DNA follows: TGTGCCAGCAGCCAAGTACAACTAGCGGCGGGAGAGACGCAGTATTTT. Amino acids: CASSQVQLAAGETQYF.

This clonotype appeared many times. The chain is built from TRBV11-2 and TRBJ1-3, with D perhaps TRBD1 (6 bases). The V end lost 8 bases, the J end lost 2 bases, and 19 bases lay between the germline ends. Germline CDR1 reads SGHAT; CDR2 reads FQNNGV. The CDR3 has 16 amino acids. Here the CDR3 reads CASRLGTRGAGNTIYF. The CDR3 DNA reads as TGTGCCAGCCGTCTCGGGACGAGGGGGGCTGGAAACACCATATATTTT. Combining the CDR3 with reference TRBV11-2 and TRBJ1-3 gives the whole variable domain EAGVAQSPRYKIIEKRQSVAFWCNPISGHATLYWYQQILGQGPKLLIQFQNNGVVDDSQLPKDRFSAERLKGVDSTLKIQPAKLEDSAVYLCASRLGTRGAGNTIYFGEGSWLTVV.

This clonotype was seen only a few times. The genes are TRBV2 and TRBJ2-3; maybe TRBD1 (5 bases). This CDR3 spans 15 amino acids. The germline gives CDR1 SNHLY, CDR2 FYNNEI. Trimming removed 4 bases at V and 3 bases at J, with 14 bases between. CDR3 sequence reads: CASSGGPGGTDTQYF. The CDR3, as DNA: TGTGCCAGCAGTGGGGGCCCCGGTGGGACAGATACGCAGTATTTT.

The V call is TRBV5-1, the J call TRBJ2-3, with 11 bases aligning to TRBD2. In germline, CDR1 is SGHRS, CDR2 YFSETQ. The V gene end was trimmed by 2 bases and the J gene end by 5 bases; junction bases not matched to a gene: 7. The CDR3 contains 16 residues. The CDR3 protein is CASSFLAGGPGDTQYF. CDR3 nucleotide sequence: TGCGCCAGCAGCTTCTTAGCGGGAGGGCCCGGAGATACGCAGTATTTT.

This clonotype was seen ten or more times. The chain links TRBV20-1 to TRBJ1-2; the D is unclear. The CDR3 is made up of 11 amino acids. Looked up from germline, CDR1 is DFQATT and CDR2 is SNEGSKA (reference sequence). Trimming shortened V by 3 bases and J by 8 bases, and 10 bases separated the two germline ends. CDR3 loop: CSASIRSGYTF. CDR3 bases: TGCAGTGCTAGCATTAGGAGCGGCTACACCTTC.

This clonotype has just a few counts. This sequence joins TRBV4-3 and TRBJ1-6; the D gene is possibly TRBD1 (5 bases). V lost 4 bases and J lost 0, with 13 bases in between. CDR3 length equals 17 residues. The germline V gene encodes CDR1 LGHNA and CDR2 YSLEER. CDR3 sequence: CASSPLDKSSYNSPLHF. In DNA form, the CDR3 reads TGCGCCAGCAGCCCCTTGGACAAGAGCTCCTATAATTCACCCCTCCACTTT.

A few counts support this clonotype. This rearrangement joins TRBV25-1 to TRBJ2-1; a possible D gene is TRBD2 (5 bases). V dropped 1 base and J dropped 7 bases, with 14 bases sitting between them. The CDR3 has 15 residues. The germline gives CDR1 MGHDK, CDR2 SYGVNS. The DNA of the CDR3 is TGTGCCAGCAGTGAATTGAGGGATAAGGGAAATGAGCAGTTCTTC. This codes for CASSELRDKGNEQFF.